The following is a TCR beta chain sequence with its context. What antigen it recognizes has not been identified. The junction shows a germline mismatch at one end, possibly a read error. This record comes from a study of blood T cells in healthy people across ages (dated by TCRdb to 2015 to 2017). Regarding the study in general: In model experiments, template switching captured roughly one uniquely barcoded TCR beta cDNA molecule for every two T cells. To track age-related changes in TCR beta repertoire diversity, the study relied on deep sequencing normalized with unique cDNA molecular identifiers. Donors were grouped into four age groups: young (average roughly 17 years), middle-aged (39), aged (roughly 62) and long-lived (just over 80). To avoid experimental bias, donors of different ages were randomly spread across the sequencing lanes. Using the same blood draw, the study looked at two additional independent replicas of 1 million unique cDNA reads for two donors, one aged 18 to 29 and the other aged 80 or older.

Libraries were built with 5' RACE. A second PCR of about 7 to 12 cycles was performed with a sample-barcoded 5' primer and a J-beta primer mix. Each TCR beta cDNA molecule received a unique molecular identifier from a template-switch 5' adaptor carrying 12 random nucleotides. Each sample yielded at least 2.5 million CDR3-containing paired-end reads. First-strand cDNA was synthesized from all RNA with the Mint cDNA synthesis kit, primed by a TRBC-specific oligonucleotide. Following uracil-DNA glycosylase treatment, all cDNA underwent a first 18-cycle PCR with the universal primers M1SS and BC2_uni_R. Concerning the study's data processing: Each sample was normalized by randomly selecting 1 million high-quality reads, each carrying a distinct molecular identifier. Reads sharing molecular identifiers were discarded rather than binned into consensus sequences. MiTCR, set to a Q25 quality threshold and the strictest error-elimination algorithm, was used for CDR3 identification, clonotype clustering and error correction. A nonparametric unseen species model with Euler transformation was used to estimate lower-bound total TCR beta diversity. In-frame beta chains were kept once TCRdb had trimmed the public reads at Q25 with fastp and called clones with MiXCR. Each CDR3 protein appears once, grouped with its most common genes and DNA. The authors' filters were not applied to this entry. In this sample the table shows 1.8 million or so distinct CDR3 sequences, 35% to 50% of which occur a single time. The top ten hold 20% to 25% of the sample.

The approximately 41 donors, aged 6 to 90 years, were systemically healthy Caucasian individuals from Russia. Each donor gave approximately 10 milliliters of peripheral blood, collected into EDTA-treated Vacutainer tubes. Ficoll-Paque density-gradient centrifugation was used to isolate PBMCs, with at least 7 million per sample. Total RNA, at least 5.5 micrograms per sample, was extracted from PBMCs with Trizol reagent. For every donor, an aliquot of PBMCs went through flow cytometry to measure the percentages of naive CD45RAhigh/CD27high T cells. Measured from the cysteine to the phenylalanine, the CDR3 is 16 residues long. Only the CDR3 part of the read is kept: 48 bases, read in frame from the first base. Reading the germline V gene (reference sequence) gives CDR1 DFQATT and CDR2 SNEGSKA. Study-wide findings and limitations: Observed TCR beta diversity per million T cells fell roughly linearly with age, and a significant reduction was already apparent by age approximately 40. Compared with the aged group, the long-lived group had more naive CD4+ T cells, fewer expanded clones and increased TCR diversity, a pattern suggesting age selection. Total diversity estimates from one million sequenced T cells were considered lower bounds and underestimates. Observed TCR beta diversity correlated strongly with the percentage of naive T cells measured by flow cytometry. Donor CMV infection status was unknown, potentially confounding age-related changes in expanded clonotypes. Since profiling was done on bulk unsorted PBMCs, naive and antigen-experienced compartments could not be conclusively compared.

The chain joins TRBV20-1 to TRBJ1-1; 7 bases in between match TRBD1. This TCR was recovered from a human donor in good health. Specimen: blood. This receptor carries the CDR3 CSARTDRDNMNTGAFF. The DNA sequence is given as TGCAGTGCTAGAACCGACAGGGACAACATGAACACTGGAGCTTTCTTT.